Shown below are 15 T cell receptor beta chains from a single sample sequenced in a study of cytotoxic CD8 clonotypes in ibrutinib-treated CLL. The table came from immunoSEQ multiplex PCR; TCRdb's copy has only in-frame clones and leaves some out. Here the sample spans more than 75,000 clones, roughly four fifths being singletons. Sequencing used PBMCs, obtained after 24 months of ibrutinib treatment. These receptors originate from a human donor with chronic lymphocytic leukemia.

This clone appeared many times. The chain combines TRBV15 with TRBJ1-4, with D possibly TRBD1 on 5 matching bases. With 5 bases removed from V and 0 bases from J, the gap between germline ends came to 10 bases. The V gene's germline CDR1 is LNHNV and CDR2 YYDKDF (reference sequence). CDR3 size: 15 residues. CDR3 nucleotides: TGTGCCACCAGCCCGCAGGGCACAACTAATGAAAAACTGTTTTTT. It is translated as CATSPQGTTNEKLFF.

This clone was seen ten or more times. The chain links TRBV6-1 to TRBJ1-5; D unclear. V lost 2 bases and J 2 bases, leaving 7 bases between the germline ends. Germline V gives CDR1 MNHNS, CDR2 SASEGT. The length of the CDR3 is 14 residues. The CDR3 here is CASSEPRGNQPQHF. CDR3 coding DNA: TGTGCCAGCAGTGAACCTAGGGGCAATCAGCCCCAGCATTTT.

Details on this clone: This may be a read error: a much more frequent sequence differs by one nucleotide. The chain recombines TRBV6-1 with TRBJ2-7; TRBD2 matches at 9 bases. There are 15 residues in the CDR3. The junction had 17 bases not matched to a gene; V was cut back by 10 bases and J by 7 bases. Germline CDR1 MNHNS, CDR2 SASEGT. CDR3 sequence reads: CATAFWASGMNEQYF. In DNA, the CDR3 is TGTGCCACTGCTTTCTGGGCTAGCGGGATGAATGAGCAGTACTTC.

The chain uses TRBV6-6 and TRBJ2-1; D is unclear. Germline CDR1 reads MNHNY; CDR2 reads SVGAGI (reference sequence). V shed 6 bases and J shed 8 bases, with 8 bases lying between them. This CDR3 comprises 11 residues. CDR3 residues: CASSRRDEQFF. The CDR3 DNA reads TGTGCCAGCAGCCGCCGTGATGAGCAGTTCTTC.

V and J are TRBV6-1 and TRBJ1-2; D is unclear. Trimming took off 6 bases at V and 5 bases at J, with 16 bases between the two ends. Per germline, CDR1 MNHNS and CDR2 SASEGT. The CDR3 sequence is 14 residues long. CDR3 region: CASSDPGRSYGYTF. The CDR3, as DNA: TGTGCCAGCAGCGATCCCGGCCGCTCGTATGGCTACACCTTC.

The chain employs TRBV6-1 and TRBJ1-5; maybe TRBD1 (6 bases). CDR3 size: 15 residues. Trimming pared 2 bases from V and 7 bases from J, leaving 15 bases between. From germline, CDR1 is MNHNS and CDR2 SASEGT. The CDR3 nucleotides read TGTGCCAGCAGTGAAAGTGGTGACAGGTGGCAGCCCCAGCATTTT. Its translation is CASSESGDRWQPQHF.

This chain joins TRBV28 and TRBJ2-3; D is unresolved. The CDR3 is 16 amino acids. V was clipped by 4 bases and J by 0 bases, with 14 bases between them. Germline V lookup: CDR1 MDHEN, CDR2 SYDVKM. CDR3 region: CASSSLGFTSTDTQYF. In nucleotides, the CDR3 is TGTGCCAGCAGTTCCCTTGGCTTTACTAGCACAGATACGCAGTATTTT.

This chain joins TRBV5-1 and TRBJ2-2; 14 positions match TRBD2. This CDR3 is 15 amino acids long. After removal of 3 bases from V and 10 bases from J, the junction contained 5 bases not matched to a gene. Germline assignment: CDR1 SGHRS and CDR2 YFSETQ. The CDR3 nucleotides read TGCGCCAGCAGCTCGACTAGCGGGAGGGCCGAGGAGCTGTTTTTT. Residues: CASSSTSGRAEELFF.

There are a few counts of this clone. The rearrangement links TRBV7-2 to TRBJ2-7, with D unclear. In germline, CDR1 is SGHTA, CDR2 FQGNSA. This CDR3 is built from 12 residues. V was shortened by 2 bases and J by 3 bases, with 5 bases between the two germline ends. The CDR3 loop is CASSLTSYEQYF. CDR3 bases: TGTGCCAGCAGCTTAACCAGCTACGAGCAGTACTTC.

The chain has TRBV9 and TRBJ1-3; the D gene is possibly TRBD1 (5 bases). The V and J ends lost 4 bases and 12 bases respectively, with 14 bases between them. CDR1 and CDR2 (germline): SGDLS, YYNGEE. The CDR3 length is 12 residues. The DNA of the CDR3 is TGTGCCAGCAGCTTCAGATCAGGGAGCATATATTTT. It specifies CASSFRSGSIYF. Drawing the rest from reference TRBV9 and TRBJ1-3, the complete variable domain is DSGVTQTPKHLITATGQRVTLRCSPRSGDLSVYWYQQSLDQGLQFLIQYYNGEERAKGNILERFSAQQFPDLHSELNLSSLELGDSALYFCASSFRSGSIYFGEGSWLTVV.

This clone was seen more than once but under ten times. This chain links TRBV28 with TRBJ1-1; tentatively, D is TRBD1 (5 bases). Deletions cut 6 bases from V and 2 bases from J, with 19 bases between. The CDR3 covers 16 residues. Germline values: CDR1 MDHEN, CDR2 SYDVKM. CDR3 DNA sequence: TGTGCCAGCAGGTACCAGGGTGGGGGGGTCAACACTGAAGCTTTCTTT. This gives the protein CASRYQGGGVNTEAFF.

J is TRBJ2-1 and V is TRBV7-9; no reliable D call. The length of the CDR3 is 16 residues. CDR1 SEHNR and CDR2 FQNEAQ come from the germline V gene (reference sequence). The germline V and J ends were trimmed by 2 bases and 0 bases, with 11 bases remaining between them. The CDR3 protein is CASSLTARSSYNEQFF. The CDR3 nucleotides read TGTGCCAGCAGCTTAACCGCCCGGAGCTCCTACAATGAGCAGTTCTTC. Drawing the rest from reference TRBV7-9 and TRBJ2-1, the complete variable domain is DTGVSQNPRHKITKRGQNVTFRCDPISEHNRLYWYRQTLGQGPEFLTYFQNEAQLEKSRLLSDRFSAERPKGSFSTLEIQRTEQGDSAMYLCASSLTARSSYNEQFFGPGTRLTVL.

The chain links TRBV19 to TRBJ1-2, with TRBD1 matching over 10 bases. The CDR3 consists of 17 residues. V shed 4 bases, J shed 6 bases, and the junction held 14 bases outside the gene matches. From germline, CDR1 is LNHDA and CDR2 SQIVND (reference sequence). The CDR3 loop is CASSSRDRGKGVDGYTF. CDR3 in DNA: TGTGCCAGTAGTAGTCGGGACAGGGGAAAAGGAGTAGATGGCTACACCTTC.

CDR3 sequence: CASSLVGRHNEQFF. The DNA for the CDR3 is TGTGCCAGCAGTTTAGTGGGAAGGCACAATGAGCAGTTCTTC. The genes are TRBV27 and TRBJ2-1; the D is unclear. Between the trimmed V and J ends, which lost 2 bases and 5 bases, there was a span of 10 bases. The CDR3 covers 14 residues. Germline V gene sequence: CDR1 MNHEY, CDR2 SMNVEV (reference sequence).

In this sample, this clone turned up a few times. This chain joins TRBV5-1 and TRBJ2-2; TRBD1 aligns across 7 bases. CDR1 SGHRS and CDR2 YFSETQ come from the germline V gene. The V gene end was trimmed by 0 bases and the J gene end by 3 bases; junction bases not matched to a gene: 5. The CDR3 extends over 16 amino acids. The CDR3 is CASSLEQGLDTGELFF. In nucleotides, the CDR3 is TGCGCCAGCAGCTTGGAACAGGGGCTGGACACCGGGGAGCTGTTTTTT.